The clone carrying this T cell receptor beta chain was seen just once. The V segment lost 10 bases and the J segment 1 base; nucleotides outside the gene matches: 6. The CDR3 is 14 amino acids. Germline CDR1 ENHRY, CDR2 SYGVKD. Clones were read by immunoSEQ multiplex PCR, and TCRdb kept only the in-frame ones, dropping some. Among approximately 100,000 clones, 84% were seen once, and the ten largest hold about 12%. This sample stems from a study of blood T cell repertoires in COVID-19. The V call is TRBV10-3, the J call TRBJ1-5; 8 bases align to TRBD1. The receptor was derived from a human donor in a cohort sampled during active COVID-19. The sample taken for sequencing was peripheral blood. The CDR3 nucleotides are TGTGCCACCGATGACAGGGGAAGCAATCAGCCCCAGCATTTT. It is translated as CATDDRGSNQPQHF.